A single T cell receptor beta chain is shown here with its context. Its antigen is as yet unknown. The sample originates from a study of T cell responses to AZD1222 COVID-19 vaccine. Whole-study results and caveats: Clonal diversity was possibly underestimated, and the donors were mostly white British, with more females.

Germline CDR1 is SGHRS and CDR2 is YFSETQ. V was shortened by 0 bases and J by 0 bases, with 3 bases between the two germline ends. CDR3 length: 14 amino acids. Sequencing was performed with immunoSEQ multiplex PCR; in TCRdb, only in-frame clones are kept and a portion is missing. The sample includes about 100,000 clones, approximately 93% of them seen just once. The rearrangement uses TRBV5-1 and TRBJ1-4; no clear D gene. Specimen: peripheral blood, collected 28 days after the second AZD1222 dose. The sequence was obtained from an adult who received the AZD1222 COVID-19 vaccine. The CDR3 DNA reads TGCGCCAGCAGCTTGGTTGCAACTAATGAAAAACTGTTTTTT. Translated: CASSLVATNEKLFF. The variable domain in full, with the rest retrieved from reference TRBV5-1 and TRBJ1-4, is KAGVTQTPRYLIKTRGQQVTLSCSPISGHRSVSWYQQTPGQGLQFLFEYFSETQRNKGNFPGRFSGRQFSNSRSEMNVSTLELGDSALYLCASSLVATNEKLFFGSGTQLSVL.